This T cell receptor (beta chain) was captured in a study of cytomegalovirus exposure and HLA in healthy donors. The PCR had 60 Vbeta and 13 Jbeta primers. Only in-frame clones appear in the TCRdb table, and some are missing; sequencing was by immunoSEQ multiplex PCR. Here the sample spans about 150,000 clones, 75% being singletons. Sampled while nominally healthy, donors likely had unrecorded immune exposures. Germline values: CDR1 WNHNN, CDR2 SYGVQD (reference sequence). This CDR3 comprises 13 residues. V dropped 5 bases and J dropped 0 bases, with 7 bases sitting between them. This chain joins TRBV10-1 and TRBJ1-1; D is unclear. Material: PBMCs. The clonotype was recovered from a man younger than 35 in good health and CMV-seropositive. The CDR3 DNA reads TGCGCCAGCAGTATATCCCTGAACACTGAAGCTTTCTTT. It specifies CASSISLNTEAFF.